Described below is a single TCR beta chain sequence and its context. Its antigen is unknown. Any gene name here is a mouse gene name. From the germline J gene comes the end of the CDR3, since the read stops 1 residue before it. Looked up from germline, CDR1 is KGHPV and CDR2 is FQNQEV (reference sequence). The V gene end was trimmed by 4 bases and the J gene end by 3 bases; junction bases not matched to a gene: 4. The CDR3 spans 14 residues. Here immunoSEQ multiplex PCR was the method, and the copy in TCRdb shows in-frame clones only, minus some. The sample includes 6,700 or so clones, over 35% of them seen just once. Time point given: mouse harvest day 7 after allogeneic transplant. Tail vein injection delivered 10^7 T-cell-depleted bone marrow cells and 10^6 splenic CD5+ T cells. Tissues came from B6→BALB/c major-mismatch GVHD mice at day 7 or 14. This entry comes from a study of tissue T cells after allogeneic stem cell transplantation.

Overall study results and limits: Blood and spleen captured only part of the tissue TCR repertoire. The patient cohort was small and clinically heterogeneous, with limited sampling depth.

The V gene is TRBV26, the J gene TRBJ1-1; 8 bases align to TRBD1. Sequenced input: gut tissue. The source is a female BALB/c mouse given C57BL/6 T cells with graft-versus-host disease after an allogeneic hematopoietic cell transplant. The CDR3 spells CASSRQGADTEVFF. Partial CDR3 DNA: TGTGCCAGCAGTCGCCAGGGGGCCGACACAGAAGTCTTC.